This T cell receptor (beta chain) was captured in a study of early stage breast cancer tumors. Some clones are missing from TCRdb's copy, which holds only in-frame ones; the method was immunoSEQ multiplex PCR. The table shows some 48,000 clones, with approximately 83% occurring only once. Trimming removed 5 bases from V and 3 bases from J; junction bases left unmatched: 9. From germline, CDR1 is SGHNT and CDR2 YENEEA. This CDR3 region has 17 residues. Study-level findings and limits: Compared with adjacent normal breast tissue, tumors showed roughly 2.5-fold greater T cell density and higher clonality. Functional markers like CD4, CD8 and FOXP3 were missed in bulk sequencing. Blood repertoires resembled normal breast more than tumor.

Concerning this clone itself: The antigen remains undetermined.

V usage is TRBV11-3 and J usage is TRBJ2-3; 12 bases are shared with TRBD2. Sequencing was performed on blood. The sequence was collected from a person between 50 and 60 years old with breast cancer. This CDR3 reads CASSPRLAGDGTDTQYF. CDR3 DNA: TGTGCCAGCAGCCCCCGACTAGCGGGGGACGGTACAGATACGCAGTATTTT.